The next 15 T cell receptor beta chains were all read from a single sample in a study of shared clonotypes between healthy human individuals. The repertoire was sequenced with immunoSEQ multiplex PCR; TCRdb's copy has only in-frame clones and lacks some. Among roughly 1.5 million clones listed, roughly 98% were seen once. The sequenced sample consisted of naive CD4+ T cells sorted from blood. Subset reported: CD45RA+ positively selected. The receptors derive from a man aged 25-45 years in good health.

V is TRBV14 and J is TRBJ2-1; no clear D gene. Trimming removed 4 bases from V and 10 bases from J, with 17 bases in between. Germline V gene lookup returns CDR1 SGHDN and CDR2 FVKESK. The length of the CDR3 is 14 residues. The CDR3 protein is CASSPVFGSQEQFF. The CDR3 coding sequence is TGTGCCAGCAGCCCTGTCTTTGGTTCTCAGGAGCAGTTCTTC.

This chain joins TRBV7-9 and TRBJ1-3, with 10 bases identical to TRBD1. The CDR3 is 19 amino acids. V lost 4 bases, J lost 0 bases, and 12 bases stayed unmatched. The germline CDR1 and CDR2 sequences are SEHNR and FQNEAQ (reference sequence). The CDR3 sequence is CASSSRQGAMTHSGNTIYF. The CDR3 nucleotides read TGTGCCAGCAGCTCCCGACAGGGGGCAATGACTCACTCTGGAAACACCATATATTTT.

The chain joins TRBV7-2 to TRBJ2-1; tentatively, D is TRBD2 (5 bases). CDR1 is SGHTA and CDR2 is FQGNSA in the germline V gene. CDR3 length: 13 residues. V gave up 1 base and J gave up 11 bases, with 12 bases separating them. CDR3 amino acids: CASSLGEGGKQFF. CDR3 nucleotide sequence: TGTGCCAGCAGCTTAGGTGAGGGCGGAAAGCAGTTCTTC.

This rearrangement joins TRBV2 to TRBJ1-1; D ambiguous. With 4 bases removed from V and 5 bases from J, the gap between germline ends came to 14 bases. The germline V gene encodes CDR1 SNHLY and CDR2 FYNNEI. The CDR3 loop spans 14 amino acids. DNA for the CDR3: TGTGCCAGCAGTGTGGTAGTAATGGGGACTGAAGCTTTCTTT. This encodes CASSVVVMGTEAFF.

The rearrangement uses TRBV6-5 and TRBJ1-2; D call uncertain. The germline V and J ends were trimmed by 7 bases and 7 bases, with 22 bases remaining between them. From germline, CDR1 is MNHEY and CDR2 SVGAGI. CDR3 size: 15 residues. The CDR3 sequence is CASTPRRGSVSGYTF. DNA for the CDR3: TGTGCCAGCACCCCCCGGCGGGGATCTGTGAGTGGCTACACCTTC.

J is TRBJ1-5 and V is TRBV4-1; D is perhaps TRBD1 (5 bases). Between the trimmed V and J ends, which lost 1 base and 4 bases, there was a span of 11 bases. Germline V lookup: CDR1 MGHRA, CDR2 YSYEKL. This CDR3 comprises 15 residues. CDR3 DNA sequence: TGCGCCAGCAGCCAAGGGTTACAGGAGAATCAGCCCCAGCATTTT. As protein: CASSQGLQENQPQHF.

The chain recombines TRBV6-5 with TRBJ2-7; 7 bases are a match to TRBD1. This CDR3 has 15 amino acids. Germline-derived CDR1 and CDR2 are MNHEY and SVGAGI. V lost 6 bases and J lost 4; bases outside the gene matches: 12. The CDR3 DNA reads TGTGCCAGCAGAGCGACCGGACAGGTGGGGTACGAGCAGTACTTC. Its translation: CASRATGQVGYEQYF.

The chain couples TRBV5-6 to TRBJ2-2; 7 positions match TRBD1. There are 14 residues in the CDR3. The junction had 2 bases not matched to a gene; V was cut back by 0 bases and J by 6 bases. Germline V gene sequence: CDR1 SGHDT, CDR2 YYEEEE. The CDR3 loop reads CASSLDRGAGELFF. The CDR3 nucleotides are TGTGCCAGCAGCTTGGACAGGGGCGCCGGGGAGCTGTTTTTT.

The rearrangement uses TRBV14 and TRBJ2-1; tentative D call: TRBD2 (6 bases). Per germline, CDR1 SGHDN and CDR2 FVKESK. V dropped 3 bases and J dropped 13 bases, with 10 bases sitting between them. The length of the CDR3 is 11 residues. This chain's CDR3 is CASSQTSLQFF. CDR3 in DNA: TGTGCCAGCAGCCAGACTAGTCTTCAGTTCTTC.

The chain recombines TRBV9 with TRBJ2-5; no definite D call. The CDR3 covers 14 residues. The V end lost 0 bases, the J end lost 7 bases, and 13 bases lay between the germline ends. Germline V CDR1 and CDR2: SGDLS, YYNGEE. CDR3 in amino acids: CASSVVTSSGTQYF. In DNA form, the CDR3 reads TGTGCCAGCAGCGTAGTTACATCCTCGGGGACCCAGTACTTC. The full variable domain, its missing parts supplied by reference TRBV9 and TRBJ2-5, is DSGVTQTPKHLITATGQRVTLRCSPRSGDLSVYWYQQSLDQGLQFLIQYYNGEERAKGNILERFSAQQFPDLHSELNLSSLELGDSALYFCASSVVTSSGTQYFGPGTRLLVL.

V gene TRBV5-5 combines with J gene TRBJ2-2, with unresolved D. CDR1 and CDR2 from the germline V gene are SGHKS and YYEKEE (reference sequence). V lost 2 bases and J 6 bases, leaving 20 bases between the germline ends. This CDR3 spans 17 amino acids. CDR3 region: CASSFQSPDLIAGELFF. In DNA, the CDR3 is TGTGCCAGCAGCTTTCAGAGTCCAGACTTGATTGCCGGGGAGCTGTTTTTT.

The CDR3 protein is CASSEAFTSAQRRQKNNEQFF. The CDR3 DNA follows: TGTGCCAGCAGTGAAGCGTTTACTAGCGCCCAGAGGAGGCAGAAAAACAATGAGCAGTTCTTC. The rearrangement links TRBV2 to TRBJ2-1; TRBD2 matches at 7 bases. Germline loops: CDR1 SNHLY, CDR2 FYNNEI. This CDR3 comprises 21 residues. V trimming: 0 bases; J trimming: 5 bases; junction bases outside the gene matches: 22. Looking up the rest from reference TRBV2 and TRBJ2-1 gives the full variable domain: EPEVTQTPSHQVTQMGQEVILRCVPISNHLYFYWYRQILGQKVEFLVSFYNNEISEKSEIFDDQFSVERPDGSNFTLKIRSTKLEDSAMYFCASSEAFTSAQRRQKNNEQFFGPGTRLTVL.

This chain uses TRBV5-1 with TRBJ2-4; D unclear. CDR3 length: 14 amino acids. CDR1 is SGHRS and CDR2 is YFSETQ in the germline V gene. V lost 0 bases, J lost 5 bases, and 9 bases lay in between. CDR3 bases: TGCGCCAGCAGCTTGGAGAACACCGAAAACATTCAGTACTTC. Amino acids: CASSLENTENIQYF.

The V and J genes are TRBV29-1 and TRBJ1-2, with D perhaps matching TRBD1 (6 bases). The CDR3 totals 13 residues. Per germline, CDR1 SQVTM and CDR2 ANQGSEA. V shed 3 bases and J shed 2 bases, with 10 bases lying between them. The CDR3: CSVDSGHNYGYTF. CDR3 coding DNA: TGCAGCGTTGACTCGGGACACAACTATGGCTACACCTTC.

This clone was counted once. CDR3 in amino acids: CASSLGVATNEKLFF. CDR3 coding DNA: TGTGCCAGCAGCCTCGGGGTGGCAACTAATGAAAAACTGTTTTTT. The chain joins TRBV9 to TRBJ1-4; D is undetermined. V gave up 4 bases and J gave up 0 bases, with 10 bases separating them. This CDR3 is 15 amino acids long. The germline V gene encodes CDR1 SGDLS and CDR2 YYNGEE.